This T cell receptor beta chain was obtained from a study of cytomegalovirus exposure and HLA in healthy donors. The study, taken as a whole, reports: Rare TCR sequences dominated, though some public TCRs recurred in many donors. The records held CMV serostatus as the only immune exposure information.

Amplification used 60 Vbeta primers and 13 Jbeta primers. This table comes from immunoSEQ multiplex PCR, and its TCRdb copy is limited to in-frame clones, with some not included. This table holds 70,000 or so clones, about 74% found once. The CDR3 spans 14 residues. CDR1 is SNHLY, CDR2 FYNNEI, per germline. The V and J ends lost 6 bases and 8 bases, in that order; junction bases with no gene match: 10. In regard to this clone: Its target is unknown.

Sequencing was carried out using PBMCs. The receptor was isolated from a woman aged 60 to 75 in good health and CMV-seropositive. V is TRBV2 and J is TRBJ1-2; 9 positions match TRBD1. This chain's CDR3 is CASSFQGQGKGYTF. DNA of the CDR3: TGTGCCAGCAGCTTCCAGGGACAGGGCAAAGGCTACACCTTC.